A selection of T cell receptor beta chains follows, all from one sample in a study of blood T cells in healthy people across ages. TCRdb re-analysed the 5' RACE reads in MiXCR, keeping a single row per CDR3 protein. Among roughly 550,000 distinct CDR3 sequences listed, around 24% were seen once. Separately, the same data were catalogued under a study of T cells of mothers and their children.

Sequencing was carried out using blood. These receptors all stem from a boy aged 10-17 years in good health. The CDR3 runs from the conserved cysteine through the conserved F or W. Fields, in order: clone size, V gene, J gene, D gene, CDR3 protein. The D gene is left open where the match is weak. Some rows mark clone size as missing; the rest say once, few, many or name a class of expanded clone.

few,TRBV29-1,TRBJ2-3,-,CSVARGRSTDTQYF
-,TRBV7-9,TRBJ1-5,TRBD1,CASSSGQGEQPQHF
few,TRBV20-1,TRBJ2-7,-,CSARQAVNSYEQYF
few,TRBV20-1,TRBJ2-7,-,CSARGWGRNEQYF
many,TRBV6-4,TRBJ2-6,-,CASSDPGSGANVLTF
many,TRBV11-2,TRBJ2-1,-,CASSLRSDSSYNEQFF
-,TRBV20-1,TRBJ2-6,-,CSAPRSGANVLTF
few,TRBV2,TRBJ2-1,TRBD1,CASSQTGQGFNEQFF
-,TRBV7-2,TRBJ1-1,TRBD1,CASSSLDRRNTEAFF
few,TRBV21-1,-,-,CASRRRDRGPFYYEQYF
-,TRBV6-6,TRBJ2-3,TRBD2,CASRSIAGVGDTQYF
-,TRBV24-1,-,TRBD1,CATSDPTGGWDNEQFF
-,TRBV4-1,TRBJ2-7,TRBD1,CASSQEGQGLNERYF
few,TRBV7-2,-,TRBD2,CASSSSGGAWYEQYF
-,TRBV27,TRBJ2-7,TRBD2,CASSFRGLVSEQYF
-,TRBV2,TRBJ2-5,TRBD2,CAGSEGASGPWGTQYF
-,TRBV29-1,TRBJ2-2,-,CSSAGGPQGTGELFF
-,TRBV6-1,TRBJ2-7,-,CASRLPRLRYF
-,TRBV9,TRBJ2-5,-,CASSTPLGGYGETQYF
-,TRBV7-2,TRBJ2-7,TRBD1,CASSFDRGYYEQYF
many,TRBV6-5,TRBJ2-3,-,CASSLFGPSTDTQYF
many,TRBV28,TRBJ2-1,TRBD1,CASSHNRDRGLLNEQFF
-,TRBV3-1,TRBJ1-2,-,CASSQGNTGRYGYTF
-,TRBV5-6,TRBJ2-5,-,CASRWTARGDETQYF
-,TRBV24-1,TRBJ2-3,-,CATSKTGSTDTQYF
many,TRBV6-6,TRBJ1-6,-,CASSYSDTLSPLHF
-,TRBV29-1,TRBJ1-1,-,CSVRTNNANTEAFF
few,TRBV6-2/TRBV6-3,TRBJ2-5,-,CAGGKSQETQYF